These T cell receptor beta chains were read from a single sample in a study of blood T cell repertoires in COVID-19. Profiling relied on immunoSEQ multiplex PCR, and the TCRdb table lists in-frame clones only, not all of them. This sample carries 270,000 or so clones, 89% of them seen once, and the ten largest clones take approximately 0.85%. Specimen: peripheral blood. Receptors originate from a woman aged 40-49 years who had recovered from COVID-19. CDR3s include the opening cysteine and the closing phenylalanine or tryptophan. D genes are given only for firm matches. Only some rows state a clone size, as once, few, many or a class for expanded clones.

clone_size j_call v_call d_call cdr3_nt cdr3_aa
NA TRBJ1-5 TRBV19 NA TGTGCCAGTAATCCGGATCAGCCCCAGCATTTT CASNPDQPQHF
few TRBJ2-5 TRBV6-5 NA TGTGCCAGCAGTTACTCGATGCGGGATGGGGAGACCCAGTACTTC CASSYSMRDGETQYF
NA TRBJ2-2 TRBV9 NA TGTGCCAGCAGCGAGAGAGCCGGGGAGCTGTTTTTT CASSERAGELFF
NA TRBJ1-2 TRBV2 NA TGTGCCAGCAGTGAACAGGGGATCGGCTTTTATGGCTACACCTTC CASSEQGIGFYGYTF
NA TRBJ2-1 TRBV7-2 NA TGTGCCAGCCAATCGGACTACTCCTACAATGAGCAGTTCTTC CASQSDYSYNEQFF
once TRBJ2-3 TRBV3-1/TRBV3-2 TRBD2 TGTGCCAGCAGCCAAGGGGGGGCTAGCGGGAGGACAGATACGCAGTATTTT CASSQGGASGRTDTQYF
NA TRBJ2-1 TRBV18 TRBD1 TGTGCCAGCTCACCCGGGACAGGGGGAAGTAGTGAGCAGTTCTTC CASSPGTGGSSEQFF
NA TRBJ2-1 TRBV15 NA TGTGCCACCAGCACAGGGTACAATGAGCAGTTCTTC CATSTGYNEQFF
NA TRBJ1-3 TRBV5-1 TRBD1 TGCGCCAGCAGCTTGGCGGGACAGGGTATGGCAGGAAACACCATATATTTT CASSLAGQGMAGNTIYF
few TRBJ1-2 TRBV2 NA TGTGCCAGCAGTGAAGCACAGGGAACGGCTAACTATGGCTACACCTTC CASSEAQGTANYGYTF
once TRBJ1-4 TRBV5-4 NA TGTGCCAGCAGCTCCCGGACACCTGCAACTAATGAAAAACTGTTTTTT CASSSRTPATNEKLFF
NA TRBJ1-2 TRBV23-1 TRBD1 TGCGCCAGCAGTCACCCCCGAGGGGGCCGGAGCTATGGCTACACCTTC CASSHPRGGRSYGYTF
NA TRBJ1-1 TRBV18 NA TGTGCCAGCCGAGGGGGAACCGTTGAAGCTTTCTTT CASRGGTVEAFF
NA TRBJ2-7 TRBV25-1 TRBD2 TGTGCCAGCAGTGAAAGCGGGAGAATCGACGAGCAGTACTTC CASSESGRIDEQYF